These T cell receptor beta chains were read from a single sample in a study of beta chain features in type 1 diabetes. Sequencing was performed with immunoSEQ multiplex PCR; in TCRdb, only in-frame clones are kept and a portion is missing. The sample lists 250,000 to 300,000 clones; 7.5% to 9.5% were seen once. The sequencing sample was made of central memory CD4+ T cells from blood. The receptors come from a woman aged 18-29 years in good health. Each CDR3 is given with its conserved first and last residue. The D gene is left open where the match is weak. The size of a clone is reported for some rows only, either as once, few or many, or as a class for expanded clones.

V: TRBV21-1; size: few; J: TRBJ2-1; D: NA; CDR3: CASSKARPPVNEQFF; DNA: TGTGCCAGCAGCAAAGCCCGCCCACCGGTCAATGAGCAGTTCTTC
V: TRBV5-4; size: NA; J: TRBJ1-1; D: TRBD1; CDR3: CASRRDRDRRNTEAFF; DNA: TGTGCCAGCAGGCGGGACAGGGATAGGAGGAACACTGAAGCTTTCTTT
V: TRBV7-9; size: few; J: TRBJ1-5; D: NA; CDR3: CASSQVQFGQPQHF; DNA: TGTGCCAGCAGCCAAGTCCAGTTTGGACAGCCCCAGCATTTT
V: TRBV15; size: NA; J: TRBJ1-1; D: NA; CDR3: CATSRDTQAPNTEAFF; DNA: TGTGCCACCAGCAGAGATACGCAGGCACCGAACACTGAAGCTTTCTTT
V: TRBV2; size: NA; J: TRBJ2-5; D: NA; CDR3: CASSPQETQYF; DNA: TGTGCCAGCAGTCCCCAAGAGACCCAGTACTTC
V: TRBV5-4; size: NA; J: TRBJ1-1; D: NA; CDR3: CASSPYRATEAFF; DNA: TGCGCCAGCAGCCCTTACAGGGCCACTGAAGCTTTCTTT
V: TRBV15; size: NA; J: TRBJ2-5; D: TRBD1; CDR3: CATSRDRGTGSQETQYF; DNA: TGTGCCACCAGCAGAGATCGGGGGACAGGGTCCCAAGAGACCCAGTACTTC
V: TRBV30; size: NA; J: TRBJ2-4; D: NA; CDR3: CAWSRGTGVLAKNIQYF; DNA: TGTGCCTGGAGCCGGGGTACCGGAGTTCTAGCCAAAAACATTCAGTACTTC
V: TRBV4-3; size: NA; J: TRBJ2-1; D: TRBD2; CDR3: CASSQDYSLIFASGRGEQFF; DNA: TGCGCCAGCAGCCAAGATTATTCTTTAATTTTCGCTAGCGGGAGGGGTGAGCAGTTCTTC
V: TRBV19; size: few; J: TRBJ1-1; D: NA; CDR3: CASTTGQVNTEAFF; DNA: TGTGCCAGTACCACCGGACAAGTGAACACTGAAGCTTTCTTT
V: TRBV27; size: few; J: TRBJ2-1; D: TRBD2; CDR3: CAISAGDGPEQFF; DNA: TGTGCCATCTCAGCGGGAGACGGGCCTGAGCAGTTCTTC
V: TRBV7-8; size: NA; J: TRBJ2-2; D: NA; CDR3: CASSLARGRGAGELFF; DNA: TGTGCCAGCAGCTTAGCCCGCGGCAGGGGTGCCGGGGAGCTGTTTTTT
V: TRBV6-5; size: NA; J: TRBJ2-5; D: NA; CDR3: CASSSQWTQYF; DNA: TGTGCCAGCAGTTCCCAATGGACCCAGTACTTC
V: TRBV7-9; size: NA; J: TRBJ1-2; D: TRBD1; CDR3: CASSSADRDKNYGYTF; DNA: TGTGCCAGCAGCTCCGCGGACAGGGACAAAAACTATGGCTACACCTTC
V: TRBV6-5; size: few; J: TRBJ2-1; D: NA; CDR3: CASSERTHTGFF; DNA: TGTGCCAGCAGTGAGAGGACACATACCGGGTTCTTC
V: TRBV7-6; size: few; J: TRBJ2-3; D: NA; CDR3: CASSGGVGTQYF; DNA: TGTGCCAGCAGTGGGGGTGTAGGTACGCAGTATTTT
V: TRBV6-5; size: NA; J: TRBJ2-1; D: NA; CDR3: CASSSTGAREQFF; DNA: TGTGCCAGCAGTTCCACGGGAGCTCGTGAGCAGTTCTTC
V: TRBV25-1; size: many; J: TRBJ2-5; D: NA; CDR3: CASSESAAGRSETQYF; DNA: TGTGCCAGCAGTGAATCAGCGGCGGGGCGCAGCGAGACCCAGTACTTC
V: TRBV13; size: many; J: TRBJ2-3; D: NA; CDR3: CASSSTDTQYF; DNA: TGTGCCAGCTCAAGCACAGATACGCAGTATTTT
V: TRBV18; size: few; J: TRBJ2-1; D: NA; CDR3: CASSRDAVPPYNEQFF; DNA: TGTGCCAGCTCCCGGGACGCCGTACCCCCCTACAATGAGCAGTTCTTC
V: TRBV11-2; size: few; J: TRBJ1-2; D: TRBD1; CDR3: CASSPQGYYGYTF; DNA: TGTGCCAGCAGCCCACAGGGGTACTATGGCTACACCTTC
V: TRBV27; size: NA; J: TRBJ2-3; D: NA; CDR3: CASSFAAGFADTQYF; DNA: TGTGCCAGCAGTTTTGCGGCGGGATTTGCAGATACGCAGTATTTT
V: TRBV18; size: NA; J: TRBJ1-1; D: NA; CDR3: CASSPGAGSGEAFF; DNA: TGTGCCAGCTCACCAGGGGCAGGGTCGGGAGAAGCTTTCTTT
V: TRBV2; size: NA; J: TRBJ2-5; D: NA; CDR3: CASSGKLGPGETQYF; DNA: TGTGCCAGCAGTGGCAAACTAGGGCCCGGGGAAACCCAGTACTTC
V: TRBV6-6; size: NA; J: TRBJ1-4; D: TRBD1; CDR3: CASTQGQGLEKLFF; DNA: TGTGCCAGCACCCAGGGACAGGGCCTGGAAAAACTGTTTTTT
V: TRBV5-6; size: few; J: TRBJ1-5; D: TRBD1; CDR3: CASSFGQGNQPQHF; DNA: TGTGCCAGCAGCTTTGGACAGGGAAATCAGCCCCAGCATTTT
V: TRBV13; size: NA; J: TRBJ1-6; D: TRBD1; CDR3: CASSSRRDRGFPALHF; DNA: TGTGCCAGCAGCTCCCGTAGGGACAGGGGTTTTCCGGCCCTCCACTTT
V: TRBV28; size: NA; J: TRBJ2-4; D: NA; CDR3: CASSSHLENIQYF; DNA: TGTGCCAGCAGTTCACACTTGGAAAACATTCAGTACTTC
V: TRBV7-9; size: medium-sized; J: TRBJ1-3; D: NA; CDR3: CASSGPSISGNTIYF; DNA: TGTGCCAGCAGCGGACCCTCGATCTCTGGAAACACCATATATTTT
V: TRBV7-2; size: few; J: TRBJ2-1; D: TRBD2; CDR3: CASSLQAGGPRNEQFF; DNA: TGTGCCAGCAGCTTACAAGCGGGAGGGCCTCGGAATGAGCAGTTCTTC
V: TRBV5-1; size: few; J: TRBJ2-1; D: TRBD2; CDR3: CASSRKSGGSYNEQFF; DNA: TGCGCCAGCAGTCGAAAAAGCGGGGGGTCCTACAATGAGCAGTTCTTC
V: TRBV7-9; size: few; J: TRBJ1-2; D: NA; CDR3: CASSTRVQGSNGYTF; DNA: TGTGCCAGCAGCACTAGGGTCCAGGGGAGTAATGGCTACACCTTC
V: TRBV29-1; size: few; J: TRBJ2-5; D: NA; CDR3: CSVGPTAETQYF; DNA: TGCAGCGTTGGCCCCACCGCAGAGACCCAGTACTTC
V: TRBV28; size: NA; J: TRBJ2-6; D: NA; CDR3: CASSSTGANVLTF; DNA: TGTGCCAGCAGTTCGACTGGGGCCAACGTCCTGACTTTC
V: TRBV6-5; size: NA; J: TRBJ1-2; D: TRBD1; CDR3: CASSYLGQATYYGYTF; DNA: TGTGCCAGCAGTTACCTTGGACAGGCCACCTACTATGGCTACACCTTC
V: TRBV7-2; size: NA; J: TRBJ2-3; D: TRBD2; CDR3: CASSLASGGTDTQYF; DNA: TGTGCCAGCAGCTTGGCTAGCGGGGGGACAGATACGCAGTATTTT
V: TRBV19; size: few; J: TRBJ1-2; D: NA; CDR3: CASRTLGLKGYTF; DNA: TGTGCCAGTAGGACACTCGGGCTGAAGGGCTACACCTTC
V: TRBV4-2; size: few; J: TRBJ1-2; D: NA; CDR3: CASSQDWAAPREGYTF; DNA: TGTGCCAGCAGCCAAGATTGGGCGGCGCCCAGAGAGGGCTACACCTTC
V: TRBV27; size: few; J: TRBJ2-1; D: NA; CDR3: CASSFRQNSYNEQFF; DNA: TGTGCCAGCAGTTTCCGGCAGAACTCCTACAATGAGCAGTTCTTC
V: TRBV7-5; size: NA; J: TRBJ2-5; D: NA; CDR3: CVRSSHGAETQYF; DNA: TGTGTCAGAAGCTCCCATGGGGCAGAGACCCAGTACTTC
V: TRBV4-3; size: NA; J: TRBJ1-2; D: TRBD1; CDR3: CASSQETGGAGGYTF; DNA: TGCGCCAGCAGCCAAGAGACAGGGGGCGCAGGGGGCTACACCTTC
V: TRBV30; size: NA; J: TRBJ2-1; D: NA; CDR3: CAWSGNRDYGEQFF; DNA: TGTGCCTGGAGTGGTAACAGGGATTATGGTGAGCAGTTCTTC
V: TRBV7-8; size: few; J: TRBJ2-1; D: NA; CDR3: CASSFQGWYTKASGYNEQFF; DNA: TGTGCCAGCAGCTTTCAGGGTTGGTACACGAAGGCGTCGGGATACAATGAGCAGTTCTTC
V: TRBV18; size: NA; J: TRBJ2-5; D: TRBD1; CDR3: CASTMTGVETQYF; DNA: TGTGCCAGCACAATGACAGGGGTGGAGACCCAGTACTTC
V: TRBV4-1; size: few; J: TRBJ2-5; D: TRBD1; CDR3: CASSQPTGKETQYF; DNA: TGCGCCAGCAGCCAGCCGACAGGGAAAGAGACCCAGTACTTC
V: TRBV4-3; size: once; J: TRBJ1-2; D: NA; CDR3: CASSQEMLGYGYTF; DNA: TGCGCCAGCAGCCAAGAAATGTTGGGCTATGGCTACACCTTC
V: TRBV7-3; size: few; J: TRBJ2-5; D: TRBD2; CDR3: CASSLGLEQETQYF; DNA: TGTGCCAGCAGCCTGGGACTAGAACAAGAGACCCAGTACTTC
V: TRBV2; size: few; J: TRBJ1-4; D: NA; CDR3: CASSETTRGEKLFF; DNA: TGTGCCAGCAGTGAAACCACCAGAGGGGAAAAACTGTTTTTT
V: TRBV2; size: NA; J: TRBJ1-5; D: NA; CDR3: CASSGQTGSNQPQHF; DNA: TGTGCCAGCTCGGGACAAACAGGGAGCAATCAGCCCCAGCATTTT
V: TRBV27; size: few; J: TRBJ2-1; D: NA; CDR3: CASRRDGHNEQFF; DNA: TGTGCCAGCAGGCGGGATGGGCACAATGAGCAGTTCTTC
V: TRBV7-2; size: NA; J: TRBJ2-2; D: NA; CDR3: CASSLVGFGRVNTGELFF; DNA: TGTGCCAGCAGCTTAGTGGGATTTGGTAGGGTGAACACCGGGGAGCTGTTTTTT
V: TRBV14; size: NA; J: TRBJ2-5; D: NA; CDR3: CASSQVQGISPQYF; DNA: TGTGCCAGCAGCCAAGTGCAGGGTATAAGTCCCCAGTACTTC
V: TRBV5-1; size: many; J: TRBJ1-2; D: NA; CDR3: CASSARTPNYGYTF; DNA: TGCGCCAGCAGCGCACGGACGCCCAACTATGGCTACACCTTC
V: TRBV4-2; size: few; J: TRBJ2-5; D: TRBD1; CDR3: CASSQPDRGQETQYF; DNA: TGTGCCAGCAGCCAGCCAGACAGGGGACAAGAGACCCAGTACTTC
V: TRBV7-2; size: NA; J: TRBJ2-6; D: NA; CDR3: CASSERQSGANVLTF; DNA: TGTGCCAGCAGCGAACGACAATCTGGGGCCAACGTCCTGACTTTC